These 17 T cell receptor beta chains came from one sample sequenced in a study of radiation and T cells in renal cell carcinoma. Time point indicated: baseline pretreatment blood. Treatment of the sample: 15 Gy SBRT to primary tumor, nephrectomy 4 weeks later. Produced via immunoSEQ multiplex PCR; TCRdb's table is partial and in-frame only. The sample carries about 91,000 clones, 82% recorded once. Material: blood, obtained from a patient whose treatment included radiotherapy and nephrectomy. The source of these receptors is a man aged 55 to 69 with renal cell carcinoma.

The V gene is TRBV28, the J gene TRBJ1-1, with TRBD1 as a possible D gene (6 bases). V lost 6 bases and J lost 11, with 19 bases in between. CDR3 size: 13 residues. Germline V lookup: CDR1 MDHEN, CDR2 SYDVKM. CDR3 sequence reads: CASRSGQPPAAFF. The CDR3 DNA reads TGTGCCAGCAGGTCGGGACAACCCCCCGCGGCTTTCTTT.

The V call is TRBV7-2, the J call TRBJ2-3, with TRBD2 identical over 7 bases. J was trimmed by 2 bases and V by 4 bases; bases with no gene match: 9. Germline CDR1 is SGHTA and CDR2 is FQGNSA. The CDR3 extends over 16 amino acids. This CDR3 is CASSSIRGSNTDTQYF. DNA of the CDR3: TGTGCCAGCAGCTCCATCCGCGGGAGTAACACAGATACGCAGTATTTT.

The chain recombines TRBV18 with TRBJ1-4; D is undetermined. Germline V gives CDR1 KGHSH, CDR2 LQKENI. The CDR3 extends over 15 amino acids. Trimming pared 3 bases from V and 0 bases from J, leaving 8 bases between. CDR3 nucleotide sequence: TGTGCCAGCTCACCCGGGGTTTCAACTAATGAAAAACTGTTTTTT. It specifies CASSPGVSTNEKLFF.

This rearrangement joins TRBV7-2 to TRBJ2-7; perhaps TRBD1 as D (6 bases). Between the trimmed V and J ends, which lost 7 bases and 2 bases, there was a span of 18 bases. Germline V gene lookup returns CDR1 SGHTA and CDR2 FQGNSA. The CDR3 is made up of 15 amino acids. This chain's CDR3 is CASTAWDTRAYEQYF. The CDR3 DNA follows: TGTGCCAGCACCGCCTGGGACACCAGGGCCTACGAGCAGTACTTC.

The rearrangement joins TRBV25-1 to TRBJ1-2; 7 positions agree with TRBD1. The V and J ends lost 6 bases and 4 bases, in that order; junction bases with no gene match: 8. The CDR3 is 14 residues long. CDR1 and CDR2 from the germline V gene are MGHDK and SYGVNS. The CDR3 sequence is CASRPQGVLYGYTF. In DNA form, the CDR3 reads TGTGCCAGCAGACCCCAGGGGGTTCTCTATGGCTACACCTTC.

The chain employs TRBV7-9 and TRBJ1-4, with TRBD1 matching over 10 bases. The ends lost 3 bases at V and 6 bases at J; junction bases unmatched: 1. Germline loops: CDR1 SEHNR, CDR2 FQNEAQ (reference sequence). The CDR3 runs to 14 residues. The CDR3, as DNA: TGTGCCAGCAGCTTGGGGACAGGGGATGAAAAACTGTTTTTT. Protein product: CASSLGTGDEKLFF. Variable domain in full (rest from reference TRBV7-9 and TRBJ1-4): DTGVSQNPRHKITKRGQNVTFRCDPISEHNRLYWYRQTLGQGPEFLTYFQNEAQLEKSRLLSDRFSAERPKGSFSTLEIQRTEQGDSAMYLCASSLGTGDEKLFFGSGTQLSVL.

This clone appeared a single time. The J gene is TRBJ2-3, the V gene TRBV6-1, with D hard to call. Trimming removed 3 bases at V and 6 bases at J, with 4 bases between. Germline CDR1 is MNHNS and CDR2 is SASEGT. The length of the CDR3 is 11 residues. The CDR3 spells CASSDLDTQYF. In DNA, the CDR3 is TGTGCCAGCAGTGATTTGGATACGCAGTATTTT.

The chain uses TRBV5-1 and TRBJ2-5; 7 bases line up with TRBD1. The CDR3 runs to 14 residues. Trimming at V came to 4 bases and at J to 6 bases, leaving 9 bases not matched to a gene. Germline-derived CDR1 and CDR2 are SGHRS and YFSETQ. The CDR3 coding sequence is TGCGCCAGCAGCCAGGACAGGATGATTAAGACCCAGTACTTC. This gives the protein CASSQDRMIKTQYF.

V is TRBV9 and J is TRBJ2-5, with unresolved D. The CDR3 extends over 13 amino acids. Per germline, CDR1 SGDLS and CDR2 YYNGEE. Trimming cost V 1 base and J 1 base, with 5 bases left between them. The CDR3 protein is CASSVNSQETQYF. DNA of the CDR3: TGTGCCAGCAGCGTAAATTCCCAAGAGACCCAGTACTTC.

This rearrangement joins TRBV5-1 to TRBJ2-1; 7 bases fit TRBD2. CDR3 size: 17 residues. CDR1 SGHRS and CDR2 YFSETQ come from the germline V gene. Trimming took 2 bases from V and 4 from J; bases not matched to a gene: 12. The CDR3 region is CASSFGNRLAPYNEQFF. CDR3 nucleotide sequence: TGCGCCAGCAGCTTTGGGAACCGACTAGCTCCGTACAATGAGCAGTTCTTC.

The chain employs TRBV25-1 and TRBJ2-7; the match to TRBD2 covers 8 bases. The germline V gene encodes CDR1 MGHDK and CDR2 SYGVNS. The CDR3 length is 14 residues. Trimming removed 3 bases from V and 3 bases from J; junction bases left unmatched: 4. CDR3 protein: CASSDHAGGYEQYF. The DNA for the CDR3 is TGTGCCAGCAGTGACCACGCGGGGGGCTACGAGCAGTACTTC.

The CDR3 DNA reads as TGTGCCAGCAGTTTGGACAGCCTACATTTT. Its translation: CASSLDSLHF. V usage is TRBV28 and J usage is TRBJ1-5; possibly TRBD1 for D (6 bases). Germline V CDR1 and CDR2: MDHEN, SYDVKM. The CDR3 spans 10 residues. Trimming took 3 bases from V and 16 from J, leaving 10 bases between them.

The V gene is TRBV27, the J gene TRBJ2-7, with 8 bases lining up with TRBD2. The V gene's germline CDR1 is MNHEY and CDR2 SMNVEV (reference sequence). V was pared by 7 bases and J by 4 bases, with 12 bases of the junction left unmatched. The CDR3 loop spans 15 amino acids. The CDR3 region has the DNA TGTGCCAGCACCTTAGGCGCGGGAGGCGTTTACGAGCAGTACTTC. Translated, it gives CASTLGAGGVYEQYF.

The chain is built from TRBV7-6 and TRBJ1-4, with D unclear. The CDR3 loop spans 16 amino acids. Trimming shortened V by 2 bases and J by 1 base, and 11 bases separated the two germline ends. Germline V CDR1 and CDR2: SGHVS, FNYEAQ. The DNA for the CDR3 is TGTGCCAGCAGCTTAAATTCTCCTGTAACTAATGAAAAACTGTTTTTT. Its protein is CASSLNSPVTNEKLFF.

V gene TRBV19 combines with J gene TRBJ1-2; 9 positions match TRBD1. This CDR3 is built from 14 residues. Germline V CDR1 and CDR2: LNHDA, SQIVND (reference sequence). The V and J ends lost 7 bases and 2 bases, in that order; junction bases with no gene match: 5. The CDR3 DNA follows: TGTGCCAGTAACCCGGGACAGGGAAACTATGGCTACACCTTC. Its protein product is CASNPGQGNYGYTF.

The chain joins TRBV6-1 to TRBJ1-2, with D unclear. From germline, CDR1 is MNHNS and CDR2 SASEGT. Trimming left V 3 bases short and J 4 bases short, with 6 bases between. The CDR3 has 12 residues. The CDR3 sequence is CASSDSLYGYTF. The CDR3 coding sequence is TGTGCCAGCAGTGACTCGCTCTATGGCTACACCTTC.

The chain combines TRBV25-1 with TRBJ2-2; D remains unclear. The CDR3 runs to 13 residues. V lost 5 bases and J 4 bases, leaving 8 bases between the germline ends. CDR1 is MGHDK and CDR2 is SYGVNS in the germline V gene. In DNA form, the CDR3 reads TGTGCCAGCAGTCTGGGGATCACCGGGGAGCTGTTTTTT. Its protein product is CASSLGITGELFF. Full variable domain (rest looked up from reference TRBV25-1 and TRBJ2-2): EADIYQTPRYLVIGTGKKITLECSQTMGHDKMYWYQQDPGMELHLIHYSYGVNSTEKGDLSSESTVSRIRTEHFPLTLESARPSHTSQYLCASSLGITGELFFGEGSRLTVL.